This entry lists 15 T cell receptor beta chains sequenced from one sample in a study of cytomegalovirus exposure and HLA in healthy donors. PCR was performed using 60 Vbeta and 13 Jbeta primers. Measured with immunoSEQ multiplex PCR; TCRdb has only the in-frame clones, and not every one. The profile shows about 120,000 clones, approximately 61% of them singletons. The sequencing input was PBMCs. The receptors were gathered from a man aged 25 to 40 in good health and CMV-seropositive.

This chain joins TRBV27 and TRBJ1-6; TRBD1 agrees at 10 bases. This CDR3 has 16 amino acids. The germline CDR1 and CDR2 sequences are MNHEY and SMNVEV (reference sequence). With 7 bases clipped from V and 9 bases from J, the junction kept 12 bases outside the gene matches. CDR3 amino acids: CASTYSWGDRGSPLHF. In DNA form, the CDR3 reads TGTGCCAGCACCTATTCCTGGGGGGACAGGGGTTCACCCCTCCACTTT.

This clone was found a few times. The chain combines TRBV10-3 with TRBJ2-7; TRBD2 agrees at 8 bases. The CDR3 extends over 12 amino acids. V lost 10 bases to trimming and J lost 2 bases; unmatched junction nucleotides: 4. Germline V gives CDR1 ENHRY, CDR2 SYGVKD. The CDR3 region is CATGGEPYEQYF. The CDR3 DNA reads as TGTGCCACCGGGGGGGAACCCTACGAGCAGTACTTC.

This clone was observed a few times. V gene TRBV7-3 combines with J gene TRBJ2-3; D may be TRBD2 (5 bases). Between the trimmed V and J ends, which lost 5 bases and 2 bases, there was a span of 11 bases. Germline CDR1 SGHTA, CDR2 FQGTGA. The CDR3 has 14 amino acids. CDR3 loop: CASSPGLPTDTQYF. In nucleotides, the CDR3 is TGTGCCAGCAGCCCAGGACTGCCCACAGATACGCAGTATTTT.

This chain connects TRBV9 to TRBJ1-1; possible D gene TRBD1, 5 bases. Germline CDR1 is SGDLS and CDR2 is YYNGEE. V gave up 0 bases and J gave up 4 bases, with 13 bases separating them. The CDR3 loop spans 15 amino acids. CDR3 in amino acids: CASSVGAGFATEAFF. The CDR3 DNA is TGTGCCAGCAGCGTAGGGGCAGGGTTTGCCACTGAAGCTTTCTTT.

The chain employs TRBV2 and TRBJ1-2, with D possibly being TRBD1 (6 bases). Germline-derived CDR1 and CDR2 are SNHLY and FYNNEI. The CDR3 has 15 residues. V shed 4 bases and J shed 4 bases, with 16 bases lying between them. For the CDR3, the DNA is TGTGCCAGCAGTGGCTTCCGGGACACTTCCTATGGCTACACCTTC. Protein product: CASSGFRDTSYGYTF.

This clone was counted a few times. This sequence joins TRBV28 and TRBJ2-7; D call uncertain. Trimming shortened V by 0 bases and J by 2 bases, and 8 bases separated the two germline ends. This CDR3 is 14 amino acids long. Germline lookup yields CDR1 MDHEN and CDR2 SYDVKM. CDR3 sequence (DNA): TGTGCCAGCAGTTTATGGGCGGATCCCTACGAGCAGTACTTC. Residues: CASSLWADPYEQYF.

The chain is built from TRBV6-6 and TRBJ1-1; TRBD1 is a possible D gene (5 bases). The V end was cut by 2 bases, the J end by 11 bases, with 15 bases between. This CDR3 has 13 amino acids. The germline CDR1 and CDR2 sequences are MNHNY and SVGAGI (reference sequence). The CDR3: CASSYESGPWAFF. DNA for the CDR3: TGTGCCAGCAGTTACGAGTCAGGGCCTTGGGCTTTCTTT.

The gene calls are TRBV27 and TRBJ2-2; 8 bases are a match to TRBD1. This CDR3 has 15 residues. The V gene end was trimmed by 5 bases and the J gene end by 7 bases; junction bases not matched to a gene: 9. Per the germline V gene, CDR1 is MNHEY and CDR2 is SMNVEV (reference sequence). The CDR3 DNA sequence: TGTGCCAGCAGTCCTTTCGACAGGGGCAGCGGGGAGCTGTTTTTT. This codes for CASSPFDRGSGELFF.

The V call is TRBV4-1, the J call TRBJ2-1; 7 nucleotides align to TRBD2. V shed 1 base and J 0 bases; nucleotides not matched to a gene: 3. CDR3 size: 16 residues. Germline CDR1 MGHRA, CDR2 YSYEKL. The CDR3 coding sequence is TGCGCCAGCAGCCAAGGGCTAGCGGACTCCTACAATGAGCAGTTCTTC. Amino acid sequence: CASSQGLADSYNEQFF.

This clone has more than one count but fewer than ten. The gene calls are TRBV19 and TRBJ1-1; D gene uncertain. Trimming removed 1 base at V and 0 bases at J, with 9 bases between. The CDR3 covers 15 residues. Germline lookup yields CDR1 LNHDA and CDR2 SQIVND (reference sequence). The CDR3 region has the DNA TGTGCCAGTAGTATAGTGCCACTGATGAACACTGAAGCTTTCTTT. Amino acids: CASSIVPLMNTEAFF.

The chain couples TRBV5-4 to TRBJ2-3; D is unresolved. The CDR3 is 14 amino acids. V lost 0 bases and J 4 bases, leaving 9 bases between the germline ends. Germline V CDR1 and CDR2: SGHNT, YYREEE (reference sequence). CDR3 sequence reads: CASSLERNPDTQYF. CDR3 nucleotide sequence: TGTGCCAGCAGCTTGGAGCGCAACCCAGATACGCAGTATTTT. Complete variable domain (other parts from reference TRBV5-4 and TRBJ2-3): ETGVTQSPTHLIKTRGQQVTLRCSSQSGHNTVSWYQQALGQGPQFIFQYYREEENGRGNFPPRFSGLQFPNYSSELNVNALELDDSALYLCASSLERNPDTQYFGPGTRLTVL.

This clone was recorded once. The chain uses TRBV27 and TRBJ2-3, with 9 bases matching TRBD1. The CDR3 totals 17 residues. The junction had 5 bases not matched to a gene; V was cut back by 1 base and J by 0 bases. CDR1 and CDR2 from the germline V gene are MNHEY and SMNVEV (reference sequence). As DNA, the CDR3 is TGTGCCAGCAGTTTATTTACCGGGACAGGGAGCACAGATACGCAGTATTTT. Its protein product is CASSLFTGTGSTDTQYF.

The chain has TRBV15 and TRBJ2-5; D is uncertain. Deletions cut 1 base from V and 5 bases from J, with 8 bases between. CDR3 size: 13 residues. The germline V gene has CDR1 LNHNV and CDR2 YYDKDF (reference sequence). Written as DNA, the CDR3 is TGTGCCACCAGCAGAGGGGCAGAGGAGACCCAGTACTTC. Translating it yields CATSRGAEETQYF.

In DNA form, the CDR3 reads TGCGCCAGCACAAGGGACAGAAATTTTGCAGATACGCAGTATTTT. It yields the protein CASTRDRNFADTQYF. The chain uses TRBV5-1 and TRBJ2-3, with 7 bases that match TRBD1. The V gene end was trimmed by 6 bases and the J gene end by 4 bases; junction bases not matched to a gene: 11. Per germline, CDR1 SGHRS and CDR2 YFSETQ. This CDR3 is 15 amino acids long.

This clone was counted between two and nine times. The gene calls are TRBV11-2 and TRBJ1-1; 7 bases match TRBD1. The ends lost 4 bases at V and 1 base at J; junction bases unmatched: 6. Germline values: CDR1 SGHAT, CDR2 FQNNGV. The CDR3 length is 15 residues. CDR3 coding DNA: TGTGCCAGCAGCTATAGGGGACAGTCGAACACTGAAGCTTTCTTT. Amino acid sequence: CASSYRGQSNTEAFF.